Sequencing of this TCR beta chain was carried out in a study of blood T cells in healthy people across ages. This clonotype was counted only a few times. V lost 3 bases to trimming and J lost 2 bases, with 10 bases between them. This CDR3 is built from 14 residues. Germline values: CDR1 DFQATT, CDR2 SNEGSKA (reference sequence). A second PCR, run for about 7 to 12 cycles, used a sample-barcoded 5' primer plus a J-beta primer mix. Each cDNA molecule was tagged by a template-switch adaptor that had 12 random nucleotides. MiXCR, run by TCRdb on the 5' RACE reads, gives a single entry per CDR3 protein. The profile shows about 720,000 distinct CDR3 sequences, approximately 25% of them singletons. These data are also associated with another study on T cells of mothers and their children.

Sequencing input: blood. This TCR derives from a boy younger than 18 in good health. The chain combines TRBV20-1 with TRBJ1-4; no reliable D call. The CDR3 DNA reads TGCAGTGCTAGGTCGGGGTTTACTAATGAAAAACTGTTTTTT. It encodes CSARSGFTNEKLFF.